A selection of T cell receptor beta chains follows, all from one sample in a study of chemoradiotherapy in HPV16-positive cancers. The method was immunoSEQ multiplex PCR; TCRdb's version includes in-frame clones alone and lacks a portion of them. The table records roughly 32,000 clones, 80% to 90% of them present only once. Material: blood, obtained from a patient who underwent chemoradiotherapy. The receptor source for this set is a human donor with HPV-associated anogenital cancer. CDR3s include the opening cysteine and the closing phenylalanine or tryptophan.

TRBJ1-3	TRBV30	CAWGGTVNTIYF
TRBJ2-1	TRBV5-6	CASSLEGLAGGGNEQFF
TRBJ2-7	TRBV19	CASRGTGMSYEQYF
TRBJ2-5	TRBV5-1	CASSPEGTSGETQYF
TRBJ2-2	TRBV7-6	CASSPRAGDTGELFF
TRBJ2-3	TRBV7-8	CASSESLAKDTQYF
TRBJ1-2	TRBV29-1	CSVGAAPGGYGYTF
TRBJ1-5	TRBV7-9	CASSPGGNQPQHF
TRBJ1-1	TRBV30	CAWRDKTEAFF
TRBJ2-7	TRBV30	CAWSVMDRGEEQYF
TRBJ2-7	TRBV7-9	CASSLGDRENYEQYF
TRBJ2-5	TRBV19	CASSLGTSGGPGLRTQYF
TRBJ1-3	TRBV6-5	CASSIRQDSGNTIYF
TRBJ1-2	TRBV5-4	CASSLERSWDGYTF
TRBJ2-5	TRBV19	CASSMTGRETQYF
TRBJ2-2	TRBV21-1	CASSKTSGTGELFF
TRBJ1-1	TRBV2	CASSEQPLNTEAFF